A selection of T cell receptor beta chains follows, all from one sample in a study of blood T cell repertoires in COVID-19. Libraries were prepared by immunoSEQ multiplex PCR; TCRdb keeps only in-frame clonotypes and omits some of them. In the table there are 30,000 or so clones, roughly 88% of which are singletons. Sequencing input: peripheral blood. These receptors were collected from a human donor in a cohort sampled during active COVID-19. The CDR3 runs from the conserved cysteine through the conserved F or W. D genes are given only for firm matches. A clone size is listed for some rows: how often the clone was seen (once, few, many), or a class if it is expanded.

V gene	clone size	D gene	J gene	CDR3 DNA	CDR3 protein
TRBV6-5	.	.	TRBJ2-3	TGTGCCAGCAGTCTAGCCCTGCGAGATACGCAGTATTTT	CASSLALRDTQYF
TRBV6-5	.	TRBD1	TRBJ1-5	TGTGCCAGCAGTTACGGGGCAGGGGGCGATCAGCCCCAGCATTTT	CASSYGAGGDQPQHF
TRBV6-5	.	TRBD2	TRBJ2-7	TGTGCCAGCAGCATTGGGGGGGGGTCAAGCTACGAGCAGTACTTC	CASSIGGGSSYEQYF
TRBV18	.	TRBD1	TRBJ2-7	TGTGCCAGCTCACCAAACAGGGGAGTCGACGAGCAGTACTTC	CASSPNRGVDEQYF
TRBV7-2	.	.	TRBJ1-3	TGTGCCAGCAGCTTAAAGGGACTCACTCCGAGCTCTGGAAACACCATATATTTT	CASSLKGLTPSSGNTIYF
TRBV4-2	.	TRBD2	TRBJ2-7	TGTGCCAGCAGCCAAGAGGGGACTAGCGGATACGAGCAGTACTTC	CASSQEGTSGYEQYF
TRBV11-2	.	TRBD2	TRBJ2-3	TGTGCCAGCAGCGTTACTAGCGGGGGTAGGACAGATACGCAGTATTTT	CASSVTSGGRTDTQYF
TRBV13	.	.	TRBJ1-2	TGTGCCAGCAGCTCCAGGAGGGGGGGGAACTATGGCTACACCTTC	CASSSRRGGNYGYTF
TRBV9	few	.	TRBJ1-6	TGTGCCAGCAGCTCCACCGGACCAGGACAGTACTATTCACCCCTCCACTTT	CASSSTGPGQYYSPLHF
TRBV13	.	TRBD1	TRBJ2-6	TGTGCCAGCAGCTCTGGGACCCCGGGACAGGGGGCGAAGAGGGACGTCCTGACTTTC	CASSSGTPGQGAKRDVLTF
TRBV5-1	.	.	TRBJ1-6	TGCGCCAGCAGATCACCGGGCCAGGGTTTGGGAAATTCACCCCTCCACTTT	CASRSPGQGLGNSPLHF
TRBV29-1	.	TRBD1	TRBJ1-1	TGCAGCGTACGAACGGGGACAGGGGTGAACACTGAAGCTTTCTTT	CSVRTGTGVNTEAFF
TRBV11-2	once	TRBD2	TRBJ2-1	TGTGCCAGCAGCTTAATAACTAGCGGGTACAATGAGCAGTTCTTC	CASSLITSGYNEQFF
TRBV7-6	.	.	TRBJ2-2	TGTGCCAGCAGCAGTATAAGAGGGGGGAACACCGGGGAGCTGTTTTTT	CASSSIRGGNTGELFF
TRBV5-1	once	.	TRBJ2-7	TGCGCCAGCAGCCCCACCGGTCAGGGTCTCCTCTACGAGCAGTACTTC	CASSPTGQGLLYEQYF
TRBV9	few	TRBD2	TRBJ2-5	TGTGCCAGCAGCGTAGGTTTCGGGACTAGCGGGGGGGACCAAGAGACCCAGTACTTC	CASSVGFGTSGGDQETQYF
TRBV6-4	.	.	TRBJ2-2	TGTGCCAGCAGTGAGGCCAGCACCGGGGAGCTGTTTTTT	CASSEASTGELFF
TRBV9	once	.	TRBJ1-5	TGTGCCAGCAGCGGCGGGGTTGACAATCAGCCCCAGCATTTT	CASSGGVDNQPQHF